The subject of this entry is one TCR beta chain. Antigen unknown. CDR1 is MDHEN, CDR2 SYDVKM, per germline. CDR3 length: 15 residues. V was cut by 3 bases and J by 7 bases, with 15 bases left in between. The repertoire was sequenced with immunoSEQ multiplex PCR; TCRdb's copy has only in-frame clones and lacks some. Of approximately 50,000 clones listed, approximately 93% are singletons. The source of the sample is a study of siplizumab effects on memory and regulatory T cells. Overall study findings and caveats: No more than a minor fraction of alloreactive clones could be traced back to unstimulated subsets.

Source material: CD8+ T cells sorted from blood. This chain joins TRBV28 and TRBJ2-2; D possibly matches TRBD1 or TRBD2 (6 bases each). The TCR comes from a human donor in good health. The CDR3 region has the DNA TGTGCCAGCAGTTTCCGGACAGCGGAGGGCGGGGAGCTGTTTTTT. It translates to CASSFRTAEGGELFF.